The 8 T cell receptor beta chains below come from one sample, sequenced in a study of radiotherapy plus CTLA-4 blockade in lung cancer. The assay was immunoSEQ multiplex PCR, and TCRdb's table has in-frame clones only and misses some. The sample includes tens of thousands of clones, approximately 78% of them seen just once. The sequences come from peripheral blood, collected from a patient treated with radiotherapy plus ipilimumab. Receptors originate from a human donor with non-small cell lung cancer who had stable disease on radiotherapy plus ipilimumab.

The V gene is TRBV9, the J gene TRBJ2-6, with 11 bases identical to TRBD1. Unmatched junction bases numbered 12, after V lost 4 bases and J lost 0 bases. Germline CDR1 reads SGDLS; CDR2 reads YYNGEE. The length of the CDR3 is 20 residues. The CDR3 bases are TGTGCCAGCAGCCCAATCTTTACCGGGACAGGGGGCTCTGGGGCCAACGTCCTGACTTTC. It codes for CASSPIFTGTGGSGANVLTF. The entire variable domain, with the rest obtained from reference TRBV9 and TRBJ2-6, is as follows: DSGVTQTPKHLITATGQRVTLRCSPRSGDLSVYWYQQSLDQGLQFLIQYYNGEERAKGNILERFSAQQFPDLHSELNLSSLELGDSALYFCASSPIFTGTGGSGANVLTFGAGSRLTVL.

This chain connects TRBV12-5 to TRBJ2-1, with 9 bases fitting TRBD1. This CDR3 contains 14 residues. Germline CDR1 is LGHNT and CDR2 is FRNRAP. J lost 7 bases, V lost 6 bases, and 7 bases had no gene match. CDR3 region: CASGQDRGWNEQFF. The CDR3 DNA is TGTGCTAGTGGCCAGGACAGGGGATGGAATGAGCAGTTCTTC. The full variable domain, its missing parts supplied by reference TRBV12-5 and TRBJ2-1, is DARVTQTPRHKVTEMGQEVTMRCQPILGHNTVFWYRQTMMQGLELLAYFRNRAPLDDSGMPKDRFSAEMPDATLATLKIQPSEPRDSAVYFCASGQDRGWNEQFFGPGTRLTVL.

The chain has TRBV6-5 and TRBJ1-1; D is uncertain. The germline gives CDR1 MNHEY, CDR2 SVGAGI. The V gene lost 5 bases and the J gene lost 3 bases, with 13 bases spanning the gap. The CDR3 is 14 residues long. The CDR3, as DNA: TGTGCCAGCAGTGGGGAAACAGTTTACACTGAAGCTTTCTTT. Amino acids: CASSGETVYTEAFF.

The CDR3 protein is CASQFQPSTDTQYF. Here the CDR3 DNA reads TGCGCCAGCCAGTTCCAGCCTAGCACAGATACGCAGTATTTT. The chain employs TRBV5-1 and TRBJ2-3; D not resolved. The CDR3 is 14 residues long. Germline V gene lookup returns CDR1 SGHRS and CDR2 YFSETQ. V was cut by 7 bases and J by 0 bases, with 12 bases left in between.

The rearrangement links TRBV5-4 to TRBJ1-2; the D is unclear. Trimming took off 6 bases at V and 4 bases at J, with 13 bases between the two ends. Per the germline V gene, CDR1 is SGHNT and CDR2 is YYREEE (reference sequence). The CDR3 covers 13 residues. The CDR3: CASNRREGYGYTF. The CDR3 DNA reads TGTGCCAGCAACCGGAGGGAGGGCTATGGCTACACCTTC.

This clone was recorded only once. The gene calls are TRBV19 and TRBJ1-2; TRBD1 is a possible D gene (6 bases). The germline V and J ends were trimmed by 7 bases and 0 bases, with 12 bases remaining between them. The CDR3 is made up of 14 amino acids. Germline V CDR1 and CDR2: LNHDA, SQIVND (reference sequence). The CDR3 is CASKIGQSNYGYTF. Here the CDR3 DNA reads TGTGCCAGTAAAATCGGACAGTCTAACTATGGCTACACCTTC.

The chain is built from TRBV6-1 and TRBJ2-6; no definite D call. Trimming left V 8 bases short and J 1 base short, with 12 bases between. CDR3 length: 15 amino acids. The germline V gene encodes CDR1 MNHNS and CDR2 SASEGT. The CDR3 coding sequence is TGTGCCAGCGGGCACACCAGGTCTGGGGCCAACGTCCTGACTTTC. This codes for CASGHTRSGANVLTF.

The gene calls are TRBV14 and TRBJ2-1; D gene unclear. Trimming removed 2 bases at V and 5 bases at J, with 7 bases between. This CDR3 region has 13 residues. CDR1 and CDR2 (germline): SGHDN, FVKESK. CDR3 loop: CASSQFRDNEQFF. DNA for the CDR3: TGTGCCAGCAGCCAATTCCGGGACAATGAGCAGTTCTTC.